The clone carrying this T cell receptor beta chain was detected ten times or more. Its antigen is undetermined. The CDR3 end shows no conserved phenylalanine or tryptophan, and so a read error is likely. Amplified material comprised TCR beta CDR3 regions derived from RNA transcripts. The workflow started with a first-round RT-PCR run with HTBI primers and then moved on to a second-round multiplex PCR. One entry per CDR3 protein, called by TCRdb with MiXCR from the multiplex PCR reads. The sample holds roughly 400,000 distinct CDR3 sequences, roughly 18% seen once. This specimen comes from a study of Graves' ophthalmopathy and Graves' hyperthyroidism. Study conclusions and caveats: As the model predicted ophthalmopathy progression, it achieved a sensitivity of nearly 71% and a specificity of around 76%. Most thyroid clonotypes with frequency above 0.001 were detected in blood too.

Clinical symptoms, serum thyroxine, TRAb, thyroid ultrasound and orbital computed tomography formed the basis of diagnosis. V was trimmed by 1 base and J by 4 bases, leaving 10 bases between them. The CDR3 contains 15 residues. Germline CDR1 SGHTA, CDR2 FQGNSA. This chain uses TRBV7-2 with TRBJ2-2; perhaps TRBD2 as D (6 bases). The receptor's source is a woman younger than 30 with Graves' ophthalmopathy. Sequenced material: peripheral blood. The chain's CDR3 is CASSLVRGGTGELFS. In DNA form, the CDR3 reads TGTGCCAGCAGCTTAGTGAGGGGAGGCACCGGGGAGCTGTTTTCT.